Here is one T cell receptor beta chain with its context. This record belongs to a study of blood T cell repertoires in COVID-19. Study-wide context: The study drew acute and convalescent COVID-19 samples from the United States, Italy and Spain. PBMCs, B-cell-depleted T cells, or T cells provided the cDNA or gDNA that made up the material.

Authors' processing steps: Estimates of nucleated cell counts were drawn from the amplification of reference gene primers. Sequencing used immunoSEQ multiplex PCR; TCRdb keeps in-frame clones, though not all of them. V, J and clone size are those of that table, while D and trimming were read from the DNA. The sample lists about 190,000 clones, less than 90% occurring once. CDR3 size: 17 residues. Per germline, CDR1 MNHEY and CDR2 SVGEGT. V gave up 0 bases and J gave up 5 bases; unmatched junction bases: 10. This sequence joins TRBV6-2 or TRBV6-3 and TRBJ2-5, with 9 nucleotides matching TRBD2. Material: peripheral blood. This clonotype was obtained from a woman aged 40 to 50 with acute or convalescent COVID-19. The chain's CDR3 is CASSYSRDSGSSETQYF. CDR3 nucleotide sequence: TGTGCCAGCAGTTACTCGAGGGATAGCGGGAGCTCGGAGACCCAGTACTTC.